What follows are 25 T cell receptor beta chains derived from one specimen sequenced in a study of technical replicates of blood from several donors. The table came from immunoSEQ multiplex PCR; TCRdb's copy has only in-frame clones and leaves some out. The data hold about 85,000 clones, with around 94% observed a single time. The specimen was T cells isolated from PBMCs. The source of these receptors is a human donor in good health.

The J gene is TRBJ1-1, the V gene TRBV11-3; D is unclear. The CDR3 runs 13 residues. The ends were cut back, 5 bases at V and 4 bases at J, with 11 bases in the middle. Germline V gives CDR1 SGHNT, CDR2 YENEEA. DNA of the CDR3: TGTGCCAGCAGCCAGGATGTCGGCACTGAAGCTTTCTTT. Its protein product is CASSQDVGTEAFF. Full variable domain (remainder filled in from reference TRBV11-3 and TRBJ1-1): EAGVVQSPRYKIIEKKQPVAFWCNPISGHNTLYWYLQNLGQGPELLIRYENEEAVDDSQLPKDRFSAERLKGVDSTLKIQPAELGDSAVYLCASSQDVGTEAFFGQGTRLTVV.

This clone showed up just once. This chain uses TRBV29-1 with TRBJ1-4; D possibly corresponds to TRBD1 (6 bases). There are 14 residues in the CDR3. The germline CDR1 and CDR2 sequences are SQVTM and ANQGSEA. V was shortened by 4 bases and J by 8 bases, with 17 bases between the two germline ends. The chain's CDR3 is CSVARGQRGEKLFF. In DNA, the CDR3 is TGCAGCGTTGCCAGGGGCCAAAGGGGAGAAAAACTGTTTTTT.

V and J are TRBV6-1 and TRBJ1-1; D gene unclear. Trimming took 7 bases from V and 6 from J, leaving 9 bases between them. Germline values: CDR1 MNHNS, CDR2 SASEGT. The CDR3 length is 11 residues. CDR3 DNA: TGTGCCAGCATCGTAGAAGCTGAAGCTTTCTTT. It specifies CASIVEAEAFF.

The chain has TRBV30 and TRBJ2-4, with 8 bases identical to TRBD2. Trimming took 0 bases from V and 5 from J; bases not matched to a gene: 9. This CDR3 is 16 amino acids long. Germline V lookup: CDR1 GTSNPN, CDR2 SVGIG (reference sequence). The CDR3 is CAWSVLAGGRENIQYF. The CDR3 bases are TGTGCCTGGAGTGTCCTTGCGGGGGGAAGGGAAAACATTCAGTACTTC.

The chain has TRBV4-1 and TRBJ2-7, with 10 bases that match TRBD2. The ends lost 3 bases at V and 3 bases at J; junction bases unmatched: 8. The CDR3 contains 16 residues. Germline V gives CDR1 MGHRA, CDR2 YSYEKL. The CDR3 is CASSHGLAGGIYEQYF. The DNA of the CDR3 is TGCGCCAGCAGCCATGGGTTAGCGGGAGGTATCTACGAGCAGTACTTC.

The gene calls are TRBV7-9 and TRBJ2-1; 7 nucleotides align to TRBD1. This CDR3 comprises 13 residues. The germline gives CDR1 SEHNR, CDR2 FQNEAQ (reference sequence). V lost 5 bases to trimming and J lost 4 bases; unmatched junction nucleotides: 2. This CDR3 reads CASSRDSYNEQFF. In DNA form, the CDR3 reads TGTGCCAGCAGCCGGGACAGTTACAATGAGCAGTTCTTC.

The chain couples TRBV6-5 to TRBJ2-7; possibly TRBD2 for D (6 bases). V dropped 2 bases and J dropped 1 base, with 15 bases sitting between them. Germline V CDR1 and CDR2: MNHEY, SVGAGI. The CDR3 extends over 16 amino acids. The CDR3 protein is CASSYPTLGGSYEQYF. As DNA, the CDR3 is TGTGCCAGCAGTTACCCCACCCTTGGGGGGTCCTACGAGCAGTACTTC.

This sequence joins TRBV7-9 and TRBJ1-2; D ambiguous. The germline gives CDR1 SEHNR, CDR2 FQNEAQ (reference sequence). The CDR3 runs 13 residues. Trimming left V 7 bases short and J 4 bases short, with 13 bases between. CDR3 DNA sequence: TGTGCCAGCACGCGGGCAGAGTTCTATGGCTACACCTTC. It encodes CASTRAEFYGYTF.

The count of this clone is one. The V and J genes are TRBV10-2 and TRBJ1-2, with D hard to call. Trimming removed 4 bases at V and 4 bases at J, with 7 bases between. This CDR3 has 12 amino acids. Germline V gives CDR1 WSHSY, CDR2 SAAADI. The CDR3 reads CASSGSVYGYTF. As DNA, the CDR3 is TGCGCCAGCAGTGGTTCGGTCTATGGCTACACCTTC.

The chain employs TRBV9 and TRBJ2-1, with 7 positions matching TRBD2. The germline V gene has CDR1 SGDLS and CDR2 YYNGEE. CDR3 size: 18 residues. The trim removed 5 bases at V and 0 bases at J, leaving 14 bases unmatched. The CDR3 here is CASSSPLTGDYSYNEQFF. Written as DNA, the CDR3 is TGTGCCAGCAGTTCCCCTTTAACGGGGGACTACTCCTACAATGAGCAGTTCTTC.

The CDR3 nucleotides read TGTGCCAGCAGTGAATCCCCGGGGCAGTACTTC. Protein product: CASSESPGQYF. This chain connects TRBV2 to TRBJ2-7, with D unresolved. V was shortened by 2 bases and J by 9 bases, with 8 bases between the two germline ends. The CDR3 consists of 11 residues. In germline, CDR1 is SNHLY, CDR2 FYNNEI.

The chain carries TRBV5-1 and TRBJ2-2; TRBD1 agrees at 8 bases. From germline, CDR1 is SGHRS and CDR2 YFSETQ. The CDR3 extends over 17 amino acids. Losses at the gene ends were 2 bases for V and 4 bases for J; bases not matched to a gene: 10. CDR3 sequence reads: CASSFGATGASTGELFF. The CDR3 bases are TGCGCCAGCAGCTTCGGGGCGACAGGGGCTAGCACCGGGGAGCTGTTTTTT.

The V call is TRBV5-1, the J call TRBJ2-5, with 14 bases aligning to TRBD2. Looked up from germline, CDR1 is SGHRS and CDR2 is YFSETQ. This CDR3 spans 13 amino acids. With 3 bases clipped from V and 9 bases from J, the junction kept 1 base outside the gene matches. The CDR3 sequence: CASSWGLAGAQYF. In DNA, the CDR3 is TGCGCCAGCAGCTGGGGACTAGCGGGGGCCCAGTACTTC.

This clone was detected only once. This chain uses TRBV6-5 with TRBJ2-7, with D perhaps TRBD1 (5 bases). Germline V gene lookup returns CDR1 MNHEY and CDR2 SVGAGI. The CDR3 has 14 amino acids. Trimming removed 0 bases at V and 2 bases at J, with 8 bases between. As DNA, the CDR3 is TGTGCCAGCAGTTACTCACAGGCCCCCTACGAGCAGTACTTC. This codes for CASSYSQAPYEQYF.

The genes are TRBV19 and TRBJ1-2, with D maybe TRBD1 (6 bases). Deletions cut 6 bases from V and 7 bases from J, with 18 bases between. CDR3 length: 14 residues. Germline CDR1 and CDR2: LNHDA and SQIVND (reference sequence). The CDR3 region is CASSRQDSSLGYTF. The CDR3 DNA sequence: TGTGCCAGTAGCCGACAGGACAGCTCTCTTGGCTACACCTTC.

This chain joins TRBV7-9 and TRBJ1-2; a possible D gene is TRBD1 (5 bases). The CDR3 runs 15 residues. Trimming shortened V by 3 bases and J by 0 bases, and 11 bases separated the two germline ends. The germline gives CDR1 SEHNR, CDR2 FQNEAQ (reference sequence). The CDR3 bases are TGTGCCAGCAGCTTCGTACAGGCAGCTAACTATGGCTACACCTTC. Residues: CASSFVQAANYGYTF.

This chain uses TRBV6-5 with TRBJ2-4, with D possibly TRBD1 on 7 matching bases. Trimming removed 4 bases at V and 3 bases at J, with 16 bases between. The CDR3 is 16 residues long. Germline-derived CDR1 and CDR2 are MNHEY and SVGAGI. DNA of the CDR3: TGTGCCAGCAGTTCGGCCAGGGGGGCAGACAAAAACATTCAGTACTTC. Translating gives CASSSARGADKNIQYF.

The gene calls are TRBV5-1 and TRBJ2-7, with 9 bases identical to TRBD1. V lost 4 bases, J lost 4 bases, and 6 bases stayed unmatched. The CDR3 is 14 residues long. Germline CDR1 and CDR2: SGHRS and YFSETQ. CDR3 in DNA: TGCGCCAGCAGCCAAACAGGGGGCAAGTACGAGCAGTACTTC. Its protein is CASSQTGGKYEQYF.

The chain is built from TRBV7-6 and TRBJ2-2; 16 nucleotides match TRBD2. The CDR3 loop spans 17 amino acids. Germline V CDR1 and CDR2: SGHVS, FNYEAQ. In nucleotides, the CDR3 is TGTGACCTCTATGCCGGGACTAGCGGGAGGGATCCCGGGGAGCTGTTTTTT. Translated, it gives CDLYAGTSGRDPGELFF.

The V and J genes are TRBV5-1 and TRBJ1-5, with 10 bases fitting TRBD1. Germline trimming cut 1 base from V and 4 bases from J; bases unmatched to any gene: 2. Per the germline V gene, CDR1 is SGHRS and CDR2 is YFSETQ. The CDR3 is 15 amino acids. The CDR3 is CASSLLGQGNQPQHF. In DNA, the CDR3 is TGCGCCAGCAGCTTGCTGGGACAGGGGAATCAGCCCCAGCATTTT.

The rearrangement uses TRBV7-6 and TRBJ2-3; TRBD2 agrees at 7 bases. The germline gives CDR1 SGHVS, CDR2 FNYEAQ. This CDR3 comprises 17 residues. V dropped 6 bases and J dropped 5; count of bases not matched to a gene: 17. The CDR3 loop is CASSYSPAGLEGDTQYF. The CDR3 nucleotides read TGTGCCAGCAGTTATTCCCCAGCGGGGCTGGAGGGAGATACGCAGTATTTT.

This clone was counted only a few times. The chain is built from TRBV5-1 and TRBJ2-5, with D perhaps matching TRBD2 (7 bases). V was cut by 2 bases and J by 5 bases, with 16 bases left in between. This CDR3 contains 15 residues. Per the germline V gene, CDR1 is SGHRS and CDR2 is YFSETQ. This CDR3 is CASSLTPGGRETQYF. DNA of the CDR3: TGCGCCAGCAGCTTAACCCCGGGGGGCCGGGAGACCCAGTACTTC. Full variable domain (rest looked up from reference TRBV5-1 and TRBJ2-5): KAGVTQTPRYLIKTRGQQVTLSCSPISGHRSVSWYQQTPGQGLQFLFEYFSETQRNKGNFPGRFSGRQFSNSRSEMNVSTLELGDSALYLCASSLTPGGRETQYFGPGTRLLVL.

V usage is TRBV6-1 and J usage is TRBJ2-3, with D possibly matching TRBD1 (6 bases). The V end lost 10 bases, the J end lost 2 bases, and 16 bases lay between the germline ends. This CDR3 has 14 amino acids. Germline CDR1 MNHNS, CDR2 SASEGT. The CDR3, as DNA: TGTGCCACCCTGAGACAGGATCCCACAGATACGCAGTATTTT. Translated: CATLRQDPTDTQYF.

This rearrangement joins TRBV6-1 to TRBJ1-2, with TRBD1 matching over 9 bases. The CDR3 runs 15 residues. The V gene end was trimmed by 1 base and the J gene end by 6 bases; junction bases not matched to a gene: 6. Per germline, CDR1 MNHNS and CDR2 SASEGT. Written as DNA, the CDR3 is TGTGCCAGCAGTGAAGTAGCACAGGGGGCAGATGGCTACACCTTC. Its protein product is CASSEVAQGADGYTF.

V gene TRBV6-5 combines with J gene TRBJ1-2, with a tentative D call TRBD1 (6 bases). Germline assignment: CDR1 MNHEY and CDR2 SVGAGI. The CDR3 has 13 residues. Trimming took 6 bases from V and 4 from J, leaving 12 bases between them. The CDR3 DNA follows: TGTGCCAGCAGGCGGACAGAAACCTATGGCTACACCTTC. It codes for CASRRTETYGYTF.